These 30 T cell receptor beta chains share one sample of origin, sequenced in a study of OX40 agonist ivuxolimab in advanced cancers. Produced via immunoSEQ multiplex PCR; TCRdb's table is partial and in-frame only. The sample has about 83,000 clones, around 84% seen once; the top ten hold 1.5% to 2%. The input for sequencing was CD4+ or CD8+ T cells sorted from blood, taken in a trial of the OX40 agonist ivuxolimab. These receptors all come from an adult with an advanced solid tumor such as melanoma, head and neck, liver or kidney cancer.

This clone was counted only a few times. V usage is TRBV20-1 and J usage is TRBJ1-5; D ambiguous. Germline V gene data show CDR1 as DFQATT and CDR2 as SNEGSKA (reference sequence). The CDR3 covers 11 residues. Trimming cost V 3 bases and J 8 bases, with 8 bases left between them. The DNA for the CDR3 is TGCAGTGCTAGCCCTGGGGAGCCCCAGCATTTT. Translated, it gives CSASPGEPQHF.

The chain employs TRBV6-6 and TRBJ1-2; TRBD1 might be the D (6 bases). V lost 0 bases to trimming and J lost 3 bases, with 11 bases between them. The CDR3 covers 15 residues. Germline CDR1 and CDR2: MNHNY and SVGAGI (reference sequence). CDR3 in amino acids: CASSYSGAAHYGYTF. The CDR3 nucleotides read TGTGCCAGCAGTTACTCGGGGGCGGCTCACTATGGCTACACCTTC.

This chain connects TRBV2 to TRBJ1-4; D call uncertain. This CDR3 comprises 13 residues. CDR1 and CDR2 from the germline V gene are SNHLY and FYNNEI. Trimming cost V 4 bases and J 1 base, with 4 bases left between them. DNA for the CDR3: TGTGCCAGCAGTGGCGGAACTAATGAAAAACTGTTTTTT. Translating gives CASSGGTNEKLFF.

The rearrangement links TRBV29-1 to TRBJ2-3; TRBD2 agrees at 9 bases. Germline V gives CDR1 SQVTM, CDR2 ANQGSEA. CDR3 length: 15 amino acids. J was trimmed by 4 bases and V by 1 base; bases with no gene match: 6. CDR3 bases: TGCAGCGTTGAAGGAGTAGCGGGGGTGGCAGATACGCAGTATTTT. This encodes CSVEGVAGVADTQYF.

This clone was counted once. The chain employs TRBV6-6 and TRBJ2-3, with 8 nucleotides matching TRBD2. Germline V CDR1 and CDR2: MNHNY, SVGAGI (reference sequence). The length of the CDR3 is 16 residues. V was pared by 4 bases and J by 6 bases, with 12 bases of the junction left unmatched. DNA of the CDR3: TGTGCCAGCAGTTTCCCCAAAGCGGGGGCCAGGGATACGCAGTATTTT. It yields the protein CASSFPKAGARDTQYF.

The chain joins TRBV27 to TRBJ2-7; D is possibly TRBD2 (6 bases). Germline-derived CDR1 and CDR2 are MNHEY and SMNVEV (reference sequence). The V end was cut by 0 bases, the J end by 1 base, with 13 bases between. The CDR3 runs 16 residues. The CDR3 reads CASSLSGLPGSYEQYF. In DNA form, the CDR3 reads TGTGCCAGCAGTTTATCCGGACTACCCGGATCCTACGAGCAGTACTTC.

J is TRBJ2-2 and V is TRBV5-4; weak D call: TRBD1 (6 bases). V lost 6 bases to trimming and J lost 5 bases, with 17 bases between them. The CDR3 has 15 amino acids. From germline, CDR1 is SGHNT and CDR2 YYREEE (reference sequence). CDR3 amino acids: CASTTWNRETGELFF. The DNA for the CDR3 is TGTGCCAGCACCACTTGGAACAGGGAAACCGGGGAGCTGTTTTTT.

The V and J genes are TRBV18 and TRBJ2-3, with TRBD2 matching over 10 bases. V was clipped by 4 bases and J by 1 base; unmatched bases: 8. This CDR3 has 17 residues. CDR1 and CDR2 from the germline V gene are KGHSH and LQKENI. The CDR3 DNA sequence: TGTGCCAGCTCACGAAGCGGGGGGGCCCGTCGCACAGATACGCAGTATTTT. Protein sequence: CASSRSGGARRTDTQYF.

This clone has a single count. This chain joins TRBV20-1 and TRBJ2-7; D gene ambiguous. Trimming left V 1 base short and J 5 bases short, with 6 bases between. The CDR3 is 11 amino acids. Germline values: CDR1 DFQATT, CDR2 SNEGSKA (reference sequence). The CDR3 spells CSARVANEQYF. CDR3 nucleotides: TGCAGTGCTAGAGTGGCCAACGAGCAGTACTTC.

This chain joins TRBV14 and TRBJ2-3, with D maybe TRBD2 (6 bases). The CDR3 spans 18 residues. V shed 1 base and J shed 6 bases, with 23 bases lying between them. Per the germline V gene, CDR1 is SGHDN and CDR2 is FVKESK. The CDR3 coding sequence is TGTGCCAGCAGCCAAGTCAGTGGCCGGGACTCCTCGGGCGATACGCAGTATTTT. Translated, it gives CASSQVSGRDSSGDTQYF.

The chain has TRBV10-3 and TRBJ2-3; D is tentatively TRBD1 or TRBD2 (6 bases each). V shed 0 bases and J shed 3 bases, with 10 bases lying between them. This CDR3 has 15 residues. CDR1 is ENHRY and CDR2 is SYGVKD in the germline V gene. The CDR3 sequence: CAISESQGGTDTQYF. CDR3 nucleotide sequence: TGTGCCATCAGTGAGTCACAAGGGGGGACAGATACGCAGTATTTT.

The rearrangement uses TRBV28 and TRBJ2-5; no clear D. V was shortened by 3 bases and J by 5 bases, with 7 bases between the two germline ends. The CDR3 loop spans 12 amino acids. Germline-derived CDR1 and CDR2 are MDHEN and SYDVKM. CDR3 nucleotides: TGTGCCAGCAGTTTTGGAAGGGAGACCCAGTACTTC. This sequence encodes CASSFGRETQYF.

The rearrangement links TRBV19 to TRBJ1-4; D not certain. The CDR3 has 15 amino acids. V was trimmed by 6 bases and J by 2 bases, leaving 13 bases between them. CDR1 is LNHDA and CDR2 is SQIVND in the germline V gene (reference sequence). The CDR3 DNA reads TGTGCCAGTAGGAAACACGGCCCGACTAATGAAAAACTGTTTTTT. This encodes CASRKHGPTNEKLFF.

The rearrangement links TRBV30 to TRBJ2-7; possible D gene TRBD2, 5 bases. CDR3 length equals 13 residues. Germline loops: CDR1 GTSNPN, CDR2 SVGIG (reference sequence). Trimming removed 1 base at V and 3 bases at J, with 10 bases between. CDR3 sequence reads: CAWSAGIGYEQYF. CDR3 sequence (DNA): TGTGCCTGGAGTGCCGGGATCGGCTACGAGCAGTACTTC.

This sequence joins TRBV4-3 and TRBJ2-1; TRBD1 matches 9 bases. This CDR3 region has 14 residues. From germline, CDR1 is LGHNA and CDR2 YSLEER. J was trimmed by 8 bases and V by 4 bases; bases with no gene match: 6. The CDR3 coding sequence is TGCGCCAGCAGCCTCCAACAGGGGGCCCATGAGCAGTTCTTC. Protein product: CASSLQQGAHEQFF.

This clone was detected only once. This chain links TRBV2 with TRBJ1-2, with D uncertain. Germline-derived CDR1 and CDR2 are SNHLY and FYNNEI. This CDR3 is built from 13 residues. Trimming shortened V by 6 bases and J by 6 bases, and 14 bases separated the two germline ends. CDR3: CASRRQGLDGYTF. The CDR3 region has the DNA TGTGCCAGCAGACGACAAGGTTTGGATGGCTACACCTTC.

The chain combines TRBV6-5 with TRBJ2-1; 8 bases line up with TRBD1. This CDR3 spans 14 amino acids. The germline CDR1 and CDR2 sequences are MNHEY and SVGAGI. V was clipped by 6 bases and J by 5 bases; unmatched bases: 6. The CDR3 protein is CASRPGQANNEQFF. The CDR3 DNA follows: TGTGCCAGCAGACCGGGACAGGCTAACAATGAGCAGTTCTTC.

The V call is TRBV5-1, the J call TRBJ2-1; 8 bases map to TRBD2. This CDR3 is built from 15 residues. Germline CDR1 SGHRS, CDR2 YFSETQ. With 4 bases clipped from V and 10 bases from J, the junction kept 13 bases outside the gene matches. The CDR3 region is CASSGAGGILEEQFF. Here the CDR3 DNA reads TGCGCCAGCAGCGGGGCGGGGGGTATTTTGGAGGAGCAGTTCTTC.

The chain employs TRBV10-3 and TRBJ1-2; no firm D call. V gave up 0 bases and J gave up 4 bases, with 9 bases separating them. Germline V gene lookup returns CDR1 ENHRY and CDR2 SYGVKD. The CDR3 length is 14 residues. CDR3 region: CAISESSSSYGYTF. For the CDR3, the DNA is TGTGCCATCAGTGAGTCGAGTTCCAGCTATGGCTACACCTTC.

The CDR3 loop is CASSVGQGNTIYF. The CDR3 region has the DNA TGTGCCAGCAGCGTAGGTCAGGGGAACACCATATATTTT. The J gene is TRBJ1-3, the V gene TRBV9; possible D gene TRBD1, 6 bases. The germline CDR1 and CDR2 sequences are SGDLS and YYNGEE. V dropped 0 bases and J dropped 7 bases, with 8 bases sitting between them. This CDR3 region has 13 residues. The complete variable domain, with remaining parts taken from reference TRBV9 and TRBJ1-3, reads DSGVTQTPKHLITATGQRVTLRCSPRSGDLSVYWYQQSLDQGLQFLIQYYNGEERAKGNILERFSAQQFPDLHSELNLSSLELGDSALYFCASSVGQGNTIYFGEGSWLTVV.

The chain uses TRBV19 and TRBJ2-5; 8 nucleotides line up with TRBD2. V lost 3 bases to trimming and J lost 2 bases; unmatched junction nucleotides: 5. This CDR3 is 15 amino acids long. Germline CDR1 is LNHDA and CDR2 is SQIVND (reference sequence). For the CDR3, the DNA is TGTGCCAGTAGTATCCGAGCGGGGGCTCAAGAGACCCAGTACTTC. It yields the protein CASSIRAGAQETQYF.

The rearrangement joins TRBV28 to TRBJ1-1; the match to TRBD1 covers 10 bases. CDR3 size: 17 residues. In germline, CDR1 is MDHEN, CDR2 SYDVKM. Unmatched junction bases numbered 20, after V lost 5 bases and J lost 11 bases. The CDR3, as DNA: TGTGCCAGCAGTCCTCCAACTCCCGGGACAGGGGACTTCTTGGCTTTCTTT. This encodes CASSPPTPGTGDFLAFF.

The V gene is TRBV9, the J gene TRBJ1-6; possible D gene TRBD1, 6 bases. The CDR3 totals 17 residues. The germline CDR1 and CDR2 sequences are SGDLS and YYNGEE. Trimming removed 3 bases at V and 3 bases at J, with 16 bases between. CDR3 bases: TGTGCCAGCAGCGCGAGCCCGACAGGCTACTATAATTCACCCCTCCACTTT. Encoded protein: CASSASPTGYYNSPLHF. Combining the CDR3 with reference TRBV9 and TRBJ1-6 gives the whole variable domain DSGVTQTPKHLITATGQRVTLRCSPRSGDLSVYWYQQSLDQGLQFLIQYYNGEERAKGNILERFSAQQFPDLHSELNLSSLELGDSALYFCASSASPTGYYNSPLHFGNGTRLTVT.

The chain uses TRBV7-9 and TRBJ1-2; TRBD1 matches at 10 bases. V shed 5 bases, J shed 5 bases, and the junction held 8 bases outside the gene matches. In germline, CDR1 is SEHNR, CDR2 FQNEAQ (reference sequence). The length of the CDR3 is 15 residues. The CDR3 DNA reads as TGTGCCAGCAGCCTCGCCGGGACAGGGGTTTATGGCTACACCTTC. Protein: CASSLAGTGVYGYTF. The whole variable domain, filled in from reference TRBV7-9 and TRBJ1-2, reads DTGVSQNPRHKITKRGQNVTFRCDPISEHNRLYWYRQTLGQGPEFLTYFQNEAQLEKSRLLSDRFSAERPKGSFSTLEIQRTEQGDSAMYLCASSLAGTGVYGYTFGSGTRLTVV.

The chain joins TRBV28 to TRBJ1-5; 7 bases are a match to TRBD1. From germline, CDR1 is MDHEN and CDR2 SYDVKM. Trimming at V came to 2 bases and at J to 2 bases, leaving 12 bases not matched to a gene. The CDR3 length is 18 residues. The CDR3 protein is CASSLNSRGPRGNQPQHF. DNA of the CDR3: TGTGCCAGCAGTTTAAATTCGAGGGGGCCTCGCGGCAATCAGCCCCAGCATTTT.

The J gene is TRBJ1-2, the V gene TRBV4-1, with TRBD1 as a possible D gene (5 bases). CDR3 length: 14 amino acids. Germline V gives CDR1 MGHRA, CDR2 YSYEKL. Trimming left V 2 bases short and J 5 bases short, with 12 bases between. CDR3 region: CASSQPGKGYGYTF. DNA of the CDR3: TGCGCCAGCAGCCAACCAGGGAAGGGTTATGGCTACACCTTC.

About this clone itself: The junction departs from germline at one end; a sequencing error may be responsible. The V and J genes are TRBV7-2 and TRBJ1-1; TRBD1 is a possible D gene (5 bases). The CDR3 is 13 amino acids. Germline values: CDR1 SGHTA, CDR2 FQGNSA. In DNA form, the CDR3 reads TGTGCCAGCAGCTTCGGGGCAGCCACAGAAGGGGTCTTT. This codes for CASSFGAATEGVF.

For the CDR3, the DNA is TGTGCCAGTAGTATAGATCCCCTCTCGATGAGCTCCTACAATGAGCAGTTCTTC. Its protein is CASSIDPLSMSSYNEQFF. The gene calls are TRBV19 and TRBJ2-1, with D uncertain. Between the trimmed V and J ends, which lost 0 bases and 0 bases, there was a span of 15 bases. The CDR3 length is 18 residues. The germline gives CDR1 LNHDA, CDR2 SQIVND (reference sequence).

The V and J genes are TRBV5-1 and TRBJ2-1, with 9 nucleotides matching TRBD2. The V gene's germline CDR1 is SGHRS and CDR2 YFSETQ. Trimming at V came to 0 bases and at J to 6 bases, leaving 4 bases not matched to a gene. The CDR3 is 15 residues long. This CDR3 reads CASSLVTSGTNEQFF. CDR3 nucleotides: TGCGCCAGCAGCTTGGTGACTAGCGGAACCAATGAGCAGTTCTTC.

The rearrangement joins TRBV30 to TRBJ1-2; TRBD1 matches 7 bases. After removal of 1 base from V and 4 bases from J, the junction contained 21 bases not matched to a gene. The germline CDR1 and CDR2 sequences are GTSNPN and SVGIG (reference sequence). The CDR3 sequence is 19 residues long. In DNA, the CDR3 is TGTGCCTGGAGTGCCCGCTTCGGACAGGCGAAACCCCCTCTCTATGGCTACACCTTC. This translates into CAWSARFGQAKPPLYGYTF. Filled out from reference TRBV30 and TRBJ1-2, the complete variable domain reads SQTIHQWPATLVQPVGSPLSLECTVEGTSNPNLYWYRQAAGRGLQLLFYSVGIGQISSEVPQNLSASRPQDRQFILSSKKLLLSDSGFYLCAWSARFGQAKPPLYGYTFGSGTRLTVV.